This T cell receptor (beta chain) was obtained from a study of blood T cells in healthy people across ages. Findings of the study overall: The study regarded diversity estimates from one million T cells as underestimates. With age, beta diversity per million T cells declined roughly linearly, significantly by 30 to 40.

The CDR3 runs to 17 residues. Germline V lookup: CDR1 ENHRY, CDR2 SYGVKD. Trimming stripped 6 bases from V and 1 base from J, with 21 bases between. On this clonotype: Its target is unknown.

Through a sample-barcoded 5' primer and a J-beta primer mix, a second PCR was run for roughly 7 to 11 cycles. Using its own MiXCR run on the 5' RACE reads, TCRdb lists one record per CDR3 protein. The sample yields some 1,000,000 distinct CDR3 sequences, about 25% seen once. These data also featured in a second study, about T cells of mothers and their children. That study adds: Similar thymic selection effects on TCR recombination output appear in pairs, both related and unrelated. None of the identified T cell clones proved to be persistent microchimeric clones.

Sequencing input: blood. The genes are TRBV10-3 and TRBJ1-1, with D tentatively TRBD1 (5 bases). The clonotype was recovered from a girl aged 2 to 10 in good health. DNA of the CDR3: TGTGCCATCAGCGAGAGAACAGGAGCCCCCCCGAACACTGAAGCTTTCTTT. Translation: CAISERTGAPPNTEAFF.